These 32 T cell receptor beta chains originate from one sample sequenced in a study of identical twins. Each CDR3 protein gets one entry after TCRdb re-called the 5' RACE reads with MiXCR. The sample lists 450,000 to 600,000 distinct CDR3 sequences; 20% to 25% were seen once. The data also belong to a second study, concerning yellow fever vaccine responses in identical twins.

Sequenced material: CD4+ T cells sorted from blood. Every receptor here comes from a woman between 18 and 29 years old in good health.

The chain joins TRBV18 to TRBJ2-3, with D unclear. V dropped 3 bases and J dropped 2 bases, with 12 bases sitting between them. Germline V lookup: CDR1 KGHSH, CDR2 LQKENI. The CDR3 consists of 15 residues. CDR3 sequence reads: CASSPLVSPTDTQYF. The DNA of the CDR3 is TGTGCCAGCTCACCCCTCGTAAGTCCCACAGATACGCAGTATTTT.

As DNA, the CDR3 is TGCAGTGCTAGAGGGGGAGAAGAGACCCAGTACTTC. It is translated as CSARGGEETQYF. This chain uses TRBV20-1 with TRBJ2-5, with D perhaps matching TRBD2 (5 bases). The length of the CDR3 is 12 residues. Germline assignment: CDR1 DFQATT and CDR2 SNEGSKA (reference sequence). Deletions cut 1 base from V and 3 bases from J, with 6 bases between.

This clonotype was detected only a few times. The V and J genes are TRBV20-1 and TRBJ2-3, with D possibly matching TRBD2 (5 bases). Germline lookup yields CDR1 DFQATT and CDR2 SNEGSKA (reference sequence). The CDR3 runs to 14 residues. The germline V and J ends were trimmed by 3 bases and 2 bases, with 12 bases remaining between them. Here the CDR3 DNA reads TGCAGTGCTAGCGCCGAGGGCCCCACAGATACGCAGTATTTT. It is translated as CSASAEGPTDTQYF.

This clonotype turned up a few times. In nucleotides, the CDR3 is TGCAGTGCTAGAGACAGGAGCTCTGGAAACACCATATATTTT. This codes for CSARDRSSGNTIYF. The chain employs TRBV20-1 and TRBJ1-3; D remains unclear. The CDR3 consists of 14 residues. Germline CDR1 reads DFQATT; CDR2 reads SNEGSKA (reference sequence). The germline V and J ends were trimmed by 0 bases and 0 bases, with 6 bases remaining between them.

The chain employs TRBV29-1 and TRBJ2-7; TRBD2 aligns across 10 bases. The CDR3 is 17 residues long. CDR1 and CDR2 (germline): SQVTM, ANQGSEA. Trimming cost V 8 bases and J 1 base; bases outside gene matches: 17. The CDR3 DNA reads as TGCAGCCTTCAGCCGGGACAGCGGACTAGCGGTTCCTACGAGCAGTACTTC. Amino acid sequence: CSLQPGQRTSGSYEQYF.

Only a few counts were recorded for this clonotype. The chain employs TRBV11-2 and TRBJ1-5; 7 bases are a match to TRBD1. The CDR3 covers 17 residues. V lost 1 base to trimming and J lost 0 bases; unmatched junction nucleotides: 6. Germline V CDR1 and CDR2: SGHAT, FQNNGV. CDR3 protein: CASSLGSTGVSNQPQHF. The CDR3 DNA reads as TGTGCCAGCAGCTTAGGGTCTACAGGGGTTAGCAATCAGCCCCAGCATTTT.

This clonotype showed up just a few times. The gene calls are TRBV19 and TRBJ2-2; perhaps TRBD1 as D (5 bases). With 1 base removed from V and 6 bases from J, the gap between germline ends came to 9 bases. This CDR3 has 14 residues. Germline-derived CDR1 and CDR2 are LNHDA and SQIVND (reference sequence). The CDR3 DNA reads TGTGCCAGTAGTATAGCGGAAGGGGCCGGGGAGCTGTTTTTT. It specifies CASSIAEGAGELFF. The full variable domain, rest sourced from reference TRBV19 and TRBJ2-2, is DGGITQSPKYLFRKEGQNVTLSCEQNLNHDAMYWYRQDPGQGLRLIYYSQIVNDFQKGDIAEGYSVSREKKESFPLTVTSAQKNPTAFYLCASSIAEGAGELFFGEGSRLTVL.

The CDR3 coding sequence is TGTGCCACCAGCAGAGATTTTGGAGCTAACTATGGCTACACCTTC. This encodes CATSRDFGANYGYTF. The chain is built from TRBV15 and TRBJ1-2; D is undetermined. V gave up 0 bases and J gave up 0 bases, with 8 bases separating them. Germline loops: CDR1 LNHNV, CDR2 YYDKDF (reference sequence). The CDR3 length is 15 residues.

J is TRBJ2-1 and V is TRBV12-3 or TRBV12-4, with 10 bases fitting TRBD2. Trimming at V came to 7 bases and at J to 5 bases, leaving 8 bases not matched to a gene. The CDR3 contains 15 residues. CDR3 nucleotides: TGTGCCAGCACCACGCTAGCGGGGGTCAACAATGAGCAGTTCTTC. It yields the protein CASTTLAGVNNEQFF.

The chain recombines TRBV14 with TRBJ2-1; D is uncertain. The germline CDR1 and CDR2 sequences are SGHDN and FVKESK. The V and J ends lost 4 bases and 6 bases respectively, with 16 bases between them. The CDR3 loop spans 15 amino acids. This CDR3 is CASSLGGKTINEQFF. DNA of the CDR3: TGTGCCAGCAGCCTCGGCGGCAAGACCATCAATGAGCAGTTCTTC. Drawing the rest from reference TRBV14 and TRBJ2-1, the complete variable domain is EAGVTQFPSHSVIEKGQTVTLRCDPISGHDNLYWYRRVMGKEIKFLLHFVKESKQDESGMPNNRFLAERTGGTYSTLKVQPAELEDSGVYFCASSLGGKTINEQFFGPGTRLTVL.

The J gene is TRBJ2-2, the V gene TRBV6-1; 8 nucleotides agree with TRBD2. The length of the CDR3 is 16 residues. Trimming cost V 7 bases and J 0 bases; bases outside gene matches: 7. In germline, CDR1 is MNHNS, CDR2 SASEGT. CDR3 in amino acids: CASMGLVHANTGELFF. CDR3 nucleotides: TGTGCCAGCATGGGACTAGTACACGCGAACACCGGGGAGCTGTTTTTT.

The CDR3 reads CASSESGQGLAPGTQYF. The CDR3 region has the DNA TGCGCCAGCAGCGAGAGCGGACAGGGTCTGGCCCCAGGGACCCAGTACTTC. The rearrangement uses TRBV5-1 and TRBJ2-5; 8 bases match TRBD1. From germline, CDR1 is SGHRS and CDR2 YFSETQ. This CDR3 is built from 17 residues. With 4 bases clipped from V and 7 bases from J, the junction kept 18 bases outside the gene matches.

The chain recombines TRBV29-1 with TRBJ2-5; D gene uncertain. This CDR3 region has 13 residues. CDR1 and CDR2 from the germline V gene are SQVTM and ANQGSEA. The V end was cut by 4 bases, the J end by 5 bases, with 14 bases between. CDR3 DNA: TGCAGCGTTGTCGGTGAACCCCCCGAGACCCAGTACTTC. It specifies CSVVGEPPETQYF.

The chain has TRBV2 and TRBJ2-3, with 12 bases aligning to TRBD2. After removal of 11 bases from V and 2 bases from J, the junction contained 5 bases not matched to a gene. The CDR3 is made up of 14 amino acids. CDR1 is SNHLY and CDR2 is FYNNEI in the germline V gene. DNA for the CDR3: TGTGCCTGCCTAGCGGGAGGGTACACAGATACGCAGTATTTT. This gives the protein CACLAGGYTDTQYF.

This chain connects TRBV15 to TRBJ2-7; D may be TRBD1 (6 bases). V was cut by 3 bases and J by 0 bases, with 12 bases left in between. Germline V lookup: CDR1 LNHNV, CDR2 YYDKDF (reference sequence). The CDR3 has 15 residues. As DNA, the CDR3 is TGTGCCACCAGCAGCGAAGGGACACCCTCCTACGAGCAGTACTTC. Translating it yields CATSSEGTPSYEQYF.

This clonotype has more than one count but fewer than ten. The chain couples TRBV7-9 to TRBJ2-4, with a tentative D call TRBD1 (6 bases). The CDR3 runs to 16 residues. Trimming removed 2 bases from V and 9 bases from J, with 20 bases in between. Per germline, CDR1 SEHNR and CDR2 FQNEAQ (reference sequence). The CDR3 reads CASSLRPQGSEGIQYF. The CDR3 DNA follows: TGTGCCAGCAGCTTACGTCCGCAGGGGTCTGAGGGCATTCAGTACTTC.

The chain uses TRBV29-1 and TRBJ2-1, with TRBD2 matching over 11 bases. Per germline, CDR1 SQVTM and CDR2 ANQGSEA. CDR3 size: 16 residues. With 3 bases clipped from V and 1 base from J, the junction kept 5 bases outside the gene matches. The CDR3 protein is CSVDPSGRHSYNEQFF. The CDR3 region has the DNA TGCAGCGTTGACCCTAGCGGGAGGCATTCCTACAATGAGCAGTTCTTC.

The chain couples TRBV20-1 to TRBJ1-2; D gene uncertain. The CDR3 has 14 amino acids. CDR1 and CDR2 (germline): DFQATT, SNEGSKA (reference sequence). V was trimmed by 0 bases and J by 4 bases, leaving 12 bases between them. The DNA of the CDR3 is TGCAGTGCTAGAGAGTACAGAGTAGGCTATGGCTACACCTTC. This translates into CSAREYRVGYGYTF.

This clonotype has just a few counts. This chain connects TRBV7-9 to TRBJ1-4, with TRBD1 as a possible D gene (6 bases). There are 16 residues in the CDR3. Germline CDR1 SEHNR, CDR2 FQNEAQ (reference sequence). Trimming left V 0 bases short and J 4 bases short, with 12 bases between. CDR3 DNA: TGTGCCAGCAGCTTAGCGGGGGCAGGATATAATGAAAAACTGTTTTTT. It translates to CASSLAGAGYNEKLFF.

This clonotype was detected a few times. This chain links TRBV2 with TRBJ2-2; D call uncertain. The CDR3 extends over 15 amino acids. V was trimmed by 4 bases and J by 0 bases, leaving 9 bases between them. CDR1 is SNHLY, CDR2 FYNNEI, per germline. The CDR3, as DNA: TGTGCCAGCAGTGCGGAAAATTCGAACACCGGGGAGCTGTTTTTT. Its protein is CASSAENSNTGELFF.

This chain joins TRBV14 and TRBJ2-3, with TRBD1 as a possible D gene (6 bases). The V gene lost 4 bases and the J gene lost 1 base, with 27 bases spanning the gap. The germline V gene has CDR1 SGHDN and CDR2 FVKESK. This CDR3 spans 20 amino acids. The CDR3 DNA is TGTGCCAGCAGCCGGAGATTAACAGGGAGTTCGAACGCACGCACAGATACGCAGTATTTT. Amino acids: CASSRRLTGSSNARTDTQYF.

The chain combines TRBV5-1 with TRBJ1-1, with TRBD1 identical over 7 bases. Germline assignment: CDR1 SGHRS and CDR2 YFSETQ. V lost 4 bases and J lost 1; bases outside the gene matches: 7. The CDR3 sequence is 15 residues long. CDR3 coding DNA: TGCGCCAGCAGCCCTCCGGGACAGACGAACACTGAAGCTTTCTTT. Its protein is CASSPPGQTNTEAFF.

V usage is TRBV11-2 and J usage is TRBJ2-2; TRBD1 aligns across 11 bases. In germline, CDR1 is SGHAT, CDR2 FQNNGV. The CDR3 spans 18 residues. Trimming cost V 0 bases and J 5 bases; bases outside gene matches: 8. As DNA, the CDR3 is TGTGCCAGCAGCTTAGACGGAACCGGGACAGGGGGGACCGGGGAGCTGTTTTTT. Translation gives CASSLDGTGTGGTGELFF.

This sequence joins TRBV6-2 or TRBV6-3 and TRBJ2-2; TRBD2 matches at 7 bases. The CDR3 runs 15 residues. The junction had 3 bases not matched to a gene; V was cut back by 3 bases and J by 2 bases. The germline gives CDR1 MNHEY, CDR2 SVGEGT. In DNA, the CDR3 is TGTGCCAGCAGTTATACTAGCGCTAACACCGGGGAGCTGTTTTTT. It encodes CASSYTSANTGELFF.

In nucleotides, the CDR3 is TGCGCCAGCAGCGAGTACCAAGAGACCCAGTACTTC. Its translation: CASSEYQETQYF. The chain recombines TRBV5-1 with TRBJ2-5; D ambiguous. Looked up from germline, CDR1 is SGHRS and CDR2 is YFSETQ. The ends were cut back, 4 bases at V and 0 bases at J, with 4 bases in the middle. The CDR3 covers 12 residues.

Only a few counts were recorded for this clonotype. The chain carries TRBV10-3 and TRBJ2-7, with no clear D. The V end was cut by 5 bases, the J end by 4 bases, with 15 bases between. CDR3 size: 14 residues. Germline values: CDR1 ENHRY, CDR2 SYGVKD. The CDR3 sequence: CAISSPGRPYEQYF. The CDR3 DNA is TGTGCCATCAGTTCTCCTGGGCGACCGTACGAGCAGTACTTC.

The V call is TRBV24-1, the J call TRBJ2-1; the D is unclear. Trimming took 9 bases from V and 8 from J, leaving 16 bases between them. The CDR3 length is 13 residues. Germline CDR1 and CDR2: KGHDR and SFDVKD. The CDR3 reads CATGPFGMDEQFF. Written as DNA, the CDR3 is TGTGCCACCGGACCGTTTGGTATGGATGAGCAGTTCTTC.

This clonotype has more than one count but fewer than ten. This CDR3 is CASSTGRAGSYEQYF. DNA for the CDR3: TGTGCCAGCAGCACGGGACGGGCGGGCTCCTACGAGCAGTACTTC. This sequence joins TRBV12-3 or TRBV12-4 and TRBJ2-7; D might be TRBD1 or TRBD2, each matching 5 bases. The CDR3 extends over 15 amino acids. Trimming pared 6 bases from V and 0 bases from J, leaving 15 bases between.

J is TRBJ1-1 and V is TRBV5-1; 10 bases are shared with TRBD1. The CDR3 length is 17 residues. Germline-derived CDR1 and CDR2 are SGHRS and YFSETQ. J was trimmed by 2 bases and V by 2 bases; bases with no gene match: 9. This CDR3 is CASSFTTGGYPNTEAFF. The CDR3 region has the DNA TGCGCCAGCAGCTTCACGACAGGGGGCTACCCCAACACTGAAGCTTTCTTT.

The chain carries TRBV28 and TRBJ2-1; the match to TRBD1 covers 8 bases. J lost 4 bases, V lost 6 bases, and 11 bases had no gene match. The germline V gene encodes CDR1 MDHEN and CDR2 SYDVKM. CDR3 length: 16 amino acids. For the CDR3, the DNA is TGTGCCAGCAGCCTCAGGGGGCCCCTTCGGTACAATGAGCAGTTCTTC. This encodes CASSLRGPLRYNEQFF. The full variable domain, its missing parts supplied by reference TRBV28 and TRBJ2-1, is DVKVTQSSRYLVKRTGEKVFLECVQDMDHENMFWYRQDPGLGLRLIYFSYDVKMKEKGDIPEGYSVSREKKERFSLILESASTNQTSMYLCASSLRGPLRYNEQFFGPGTRLTVL.

This clonotype was counted only a few times. The chain joins TRBV5-6 to TRBJ2-5, with no clear D. Trimming shortened V by 0 bases and J by 5 bases, and 11 bases separated the two germline ends. Germline V gene sequence: CDR1 SGHDT, CDR2 YYEEEE. This CDR3 comprises 14 residues. The CDR3 sequence is CASSLGLRVETQYF. CDR3 sequence (DNA): TGTGCCAGCAGCTTGGGACTTAGGGTGGAGACCCAGTACTTC. Looking up the rest from reference TRBV5-6 and TRBJ2-5 gives the full variable domain: DAGVTQSPTHLIKTRGQQVTLRCSPKSGHDTVSWYQQALGQGPQFIFQYYEEEERQRGNFPDRFSGHQFPNYSSELNVNALLLGDSALYLCASSLGLRVETQYFGPGTRLLVL.

The chain couples TRBV7-9 to TRBJ1-2; 7 nucleotides agree with TRBD1. The CDR3 is made up of 14 amino acids. The ends lost 4 bases at V and 8 bases at J; junction bases unmatched: 10. Germline V CDR1 and CDR2: SEHNR, FQNEAQ (reference sequence). CDR3 loop: CASSSLTGTEGYTF. The CDR3 DNA reads as TGTGCCAGCAGCTCCCTTACCGGGACAGAGGGCTACACCTTC.